This is a list of T cell receptor beta chains from one sample in a study of cytomegalovirus exposure and HLA in healthy donors. Repertoires were generated with immunoSEQ multiplex PCR, while TCRdb's copy carries only in-frame clones and drops some. The table lists 150,000 to 160,000 clones, roughly 80% of them singletons. Sequencing was done on a sample of PBMCs. The receptors here all came from a woman aged 45-60 years in good health and CMV-seropositive. Both conserved end residues are part of each CDR3. Fields, in order: J gene, D gene, clone size, CDR3 length, V gene, CDR3 protein, CDR3 DNA. D genes are given only for firm matches. Only some rows state a clone size, as once, few, many or a class for expanded clones.

J: TRBJ2-7
D: .
size: .
length: 14
V: TRBV7-9
CDR3: CASSQTTGSYEQYF
DNA: TGTGCCAGCAGCCAGACCACAGGGTCCTACGAGCAGTACTTC

J: TRBJ2-7
D: TRBD1
size: .
length: 14
V: TRBV6-6
CDR3: CASSPGDSPYEQYF
DNA: TGTGCCAGCAGCCCTGGGGACAGCCCTTACGAGCAGTACTTC

J: TRBJ2-1
D: TRBD2
size: .
length: 12
V: TRBV2
CDR3: CASRGTSIEQFF
DNA: TGTGCCAGCAGGGGGACTAGCATTGAGCAGTTCTTC

J: TRBJ2-1
D: TRBD2
size: few
length: 14
V: TRBV9
CDR3: CASSGLAGGREQFF
DNA: TGTGCCAGCAGCGGACTAGCGGGGGGACGTGAGCAGTTCTTC

J: TRBJ1-2
D: .
size: .
length: 12
V: TRBV4-2
CDR3: CATLGGAYGYTF
DNA: TGTGCCACCCTGGGAGGAGCCTATGGCTACACCTTC

J: TRBJ1-5
D: .
size: .
length: 17
V: TRBV19
CDR3: CASPGLRLAYSNQPQHF
DNA: TGTGCCAGTCCGGGTCTTCGATTAGCCTATAGCAATCAGCCCCAGCATTTT

J: TRBJ2-7
D: TRBD1
size: .
length: 16
V: TRBV14
CDR3: CASSQRPFPDRGEQYF
DNA: TGTGCCAGCAGCCAAAGACCCTTCCCAGACAGGGGAGAGCAGTACTTC

J: TRBJ2-7
D: .
size: .
length: 14
V: TRBV6-6
CDR3: CASSQDRIIDEQYF
DNA: TGTGCCAGCAGCCAGGACAGAATTATCGACGAGCAGTACTTC

J: TRBJ2-3
D: TRBD2
size: .
length: 16
V: TRBV5-6
CDR3: CASSWGTSGDGDTQYF
DNA: TGTGCCAGCAGCTGGGGGACTAGCGGGGACGGAGATACGCAGTATTTT

J: TRBJ1-4
D: TRBD1
size: .
length: 19
V: TRBV11-2
CDR3: CASSLDIWGQGAKDEKLFF
DNA: TGTGCCAGCAGCTTAGATATATGGGGACAGGGGGCTAAGGATGAAAAACTGTTTTTT

J: TRBJ1-2
D: .
size: .
length: 13
V: TRBV7-9
CDR3: CASSPDGGYGYTF
DNA: TGTGCCAGCAGCCCAGACGGGGGGTATGGCTACACCTTC

J: TRBJ2-3
D: .
size: .
length: 16
V: TRBV19
CDR3: CASSRQGRGGTDTQYF
DNA: TGTGCCAGTAGTAGACAGGGGAGGGGAGGCACAGATACGCAGTATTTT

J: TRBJ1-2
D: TRBD1
size: .
length: 14
V: TRBV30
CDR3: CAWTPLPGQEGYTF
DNA: TGTGCCTGGACCCCTTTACCGGGACAGGAGGGCTACACCTTC

J: TRBJ2-1
D: .
size: .
length: 15
V: TRBV12-5
CDR3: CASGLGNPGPGEQFF
DNA: TGTGCTAGTGGTTTGGGGAATCCAGGGCCGGGTGAGCAGTTCTTC

J: TRBJ2-2
D: .
size: .
length: 17
V: TRBV5-5
CDR3: CASSRDINSIDTGELFF
DNA: TGTGCCAGCAGCCGGGACATCAATTCCATTGACACCGGGGAGCTGTTTTTT

J: TRBJ2-7
D: .
size: .
length: 15
V: TRBV21-1
CDR3: CASSVQGCDSYEQYF
DNA: TGTGCCAGCAGCGTCCAGGGCTGCGACTCCTACGAGCAGTACTTC

J: TRBJ2-6
D: .
size: .
length: 17
V: TRBV4-2
CDR3: CASSQEEGAEGANVLTF
DNA: TGTGCCAGCAGCCAAGAGGAGGGGGCGGAAGGGGCCAACGTCCTGACTTTC

J: TRBJ1-1
D: .
size: .
length: 13
V: TRBV5-4
CDR3: CASSLPVNTEAFF
DNA: TGTGCCAGCAGCTTGCCCGTGAACACTGAAGCTTTCTTT

J: TRBJ2-1
D: .
size: few
length: 13
V: TRBV6-1
CDR3: CASPGHRANEQFF
DNA: TGTGCCAGCCCCGGGCACAGGGCAAATGAGCAGTTCTTC

J: TRBJ2-7
D: TRBD2
size: .
length: 13
V: TRBV2
CDR3: CASSGLAGYEQYF
DNA: TGTGCCAGCAGTGGGCTAGCGGGCTACGAGCAGTACTTC

J: TRBJ1-2
D: TRBD1
size: .
length: 13
V: TRBV19
CDR3: CASRGTGNYGYTF
DNA: TGTGCCAGTAGGGGGACAGGGAACTATGGCTACACCTTC

J: TRBJ2-7
D: .
size: .
length: 13
V: TRBV5-1
CDR3: CASSPTGGLEQYF
DNA: TGCGCCAGCAGCCCCACCGGGGGGCTCGAGCAGTACTTC

J: TRBJ1-2
D: .
size: .
length: 16
V: TRBV5-1
CDR3: CASSLGLRIQNYGYTF
DNA: TGCGCCAGCAGCTTGGGGCTCAGGATACAGAACTATGGCTACACCTTC

J: TRBJ1-1
D: TRBD1
size: .
length: 16
V: TRBV5-4
CDR3: CASSYGTGGAGTEAFF
DNA: TGTGCCAGCAGCTATGGGACAGGGGGCGCGGGTACTGAAGCTTTCTTT

J: TRBJ2-3
D: TRBD1
size: once
length: 16
V: TRBV10-3
CDR3: CAISAPGQASTDTQYF
DNA: TGTGCCATCAGTGCCCCGGGACAGGCTAGCACAGATACGCAGTATTTT

J: TRBJ2-1
D: TRBD1
size: .
length: 13
V: TRBV18
CDR3: CASSPDRGNEQFF
DNA: TGTGCCAGCTCACCCGACAGGGGGAATGAGCAGTTCTTC

J: TRBJ2-6
D: TRBD2
size: .
length: 18
V: TRBV10-3
CDR3: CAISESASGGTGANVLTF
DNA: TGTGCCATCAGTGAGTCGGCGAGCGGGGGGACTGGGGCCAACGTCCTGACTTTC

J: TRBJ1-1
D: TRBD1
size: .
length: 15
V: TRBV7-6
CDR3: CASSRKGQGVTEAFF
DNA: TGTGCCAGCAGCCGAAAAGGACAGGGCGTTACTGAAGCTTTCTTT

J: TRBJ2-1
D: .
size: .
length: 15
V: TRBV9
CDR3: CASSVAGGGSNEQFF
DNA: TGTGCCAGCAGCGTAGCTGGTGGAGGGAGCAATGAGCAGTTCTTC

J: TRBJ2-7
D: .
size: .
length: 14
V: TRBV6-1
CDR3: CASSFDRYFYEQYF
DNA: TGTGCCAGCAGCTTCGACAGGTACTTCTACGAGCAGTACTTC

J: TRBJ2-4
D: TRBD1
size: .
length: 13
V: TRBV19
CDR3: CASSHDRGDIQYF
DNA: TGTGCCAGTAGTCATGACAGGGGAGACATTCAGTACTTC

J: TRBJ1-1
D: TRBD1
size: .
length: 14
V: TRBV9
CDR3: CASSVTGANTEAFF
DNA: TGTGCCAGCAGCGTAACAGGGGCGAACACTGAAGCTTTCTTT

J: TRBJ2-7
D: TRBD1
size: .
length: 15
V: TRBV7-2
CDR3: CASSPTGQGADEQYF
DNA: TGTGCCAGCAGCCCCACGGGACAGGGGGCGGACGAGCAGTACTTC

J: TRBJ2-3
D: .
size: .
length: 13
V: TRBV30
CDR3: CAWSQTSSDTQYF
DNA: TGTGCCTGGAGCCAGACTAGTTCGGATACGCAGTATTTT

J: TRBJ2-6
D: .
size: .
length: 15
V: TRBV7-9
CDR3: CASSSQAWGANVLTF
DNA: TGTGCCAGCAGCTCGCAAGCTTGGGGGGCCAACGTCCTGACTTTC

J: TRBJ1-1
D: TRBD1
size: .
length: 20
V: TRBV9
CDR3: CASSLSGGGGQGALDTEAFF
DNA: TGTGCCAGCAGCCTTAGTGGTGGTGGGGGACAGGGGGCTTTAGACACTGAAGCTTTCTTT

J: TRBJ2-2
D: .
size: .
length: 14
V: TRBV14
CDR3: CASRQGWEAGELFF
DNA: TGTGCCAGCAGACAAGGTTGGGAGGCCGGGGAGCTGTTTTTT

J: TRBJ2-7
D: .
size: .
length: 13
V: TRBV11-3
CDR3: CASSLEPQGEQYF
DNA: TGTGCCAGCAGCTTAGAGCCCCAGGGGGAGCAGTACTTC

J: TRBJ2-3
D: TRBD1
size: .
length: 15
V: TRBV5-1
CDR3: CASSRGQGNTDTQYF
DNA: TGCGCCAGCAGCCGAGGACAGGGGAACACAGATACGCAGTATTTT

J: TRBJ2-1
D: .
size: .
length: 14
V: TRBV5-1
CDR3: CASTHPSEPNEQFF
DNA: TGCGCCAGCACCCATCCTAGTGAGCCTAATGAGCAGTTCTTC

J: TRBJ2-4
D: .
size: .
length: 14
V: TRBV2
CDR3: CASTTGTLKNIQYF
DNA: TGTGCCAGCACCACCGGGACACTAAAAAACATTCAGTACTTC

J: TRBJ1-2
D: .
size: .
length: 13
V: TRBV29-1
CDR3: CSVRDWLDYGYTF
DNA: TGCAGCGTGAGAGACTGGTTGGACTATGGCTACACCTTC

J: TRBJ2-2
D: TRBD1
size: .
length: 15
V: TRBV5-4
CDR3: CASSSGTGFTGELFF
DNA: TGTGCCAGCAGCTCCGGGACAGGTTTCACCGGGGAGCTGTTTTTT

J: TRBJ1-5
D: .
size: .
length: 15
V: TRBV6-1
CDR3: CASTPGPTTNQPQHF
DNA: TGTGCCAGCACTCCAGGGCCCACCACCAATCAGCCCCAGCATTTT

J: TRBJ1-2
D: TRBD1
size: .
length: 12
V: TRBV6-6
CDR3: CASRSGGVGYTF
DNA: TGTGCCAGCAGATCAGGGGGCGTCGGCTACACCTTC

J: TRBJ1-1
D: .
size: .
length: 14
V: TRBV15
CDR3: CATSRRGGETEAFF
DNA: TGTGCCACCAGCAGGCGGGGGGGCGAAACTGAAGCTTTCTTT

J: TRBJ2-1
D: .
size: .
length: 16
V: TRBV5-6
CDR3: CASSWGLPTGYNEQFF
DNA: TGTGCCAGCAGCTGGGGACTCCCAACCGGATACAATGAGCAGTTCTTC

J: TRBJ2-3
D: TRBD1
size: .
length: 16
V: TRBV2
CDR3: CASSSGGGQGTDTQYF
DNA: TGTGCCAGCAGTTCTGGGGGGGGACAGGGGACAGATACGCAGTATTTT

J: TRBJ2-1
D: TRBD2
size: .
length: 15
V: TRBV6-6
CDR3: CASSPPGGGTNEQFF
DNA: TGTGCCAGCAGCCCCCCTGGCGGGGGTACGAATGAGCAGTTCTTC

J: TRBJ2-3
D: TRBD2
size: .
length: 15
V: TRBV28
CDR3: CASSIRGGARDTQYF
DNA: TGTGCCAGCAGCATCCGCGGGGGGGCCCGAGATACGCAGTATTTT

J: TRBJ2-1
D: TRBD2
size: .
length: 14
V: TRBV4-1
CDR3: CASRGTSGDNEQFF
DNA: TGCGCCAGCAGAGGGACTAGCGGGGACAATGAGCAGTTCTTC

J: TRBJ2-7
D: .
size: few
length: 14
V: TRBV4-3
CDR3: CASSLRTETYEQYF
DNA: TGCGCCAGCAGCCTCCGGACAGAGACCTACGAGCAGTACTTC

J: TRBJ2-6
D: .
size: .
length: 16
V: TRBV30
CDR3: CAWSLYRDAGANVLTF
DNA: TGTGCCTGGAGTCTTTACAGGGATGCTGGGGCCAACGTCCTGACTTTC

J: TRBJ2-1
D: TRBD2
size: .
length: 16
V: TRBV5-1
CDR3: CASSFGLAGARNEQFF
DNA: TGCGCCAGCAGCTTCGGACTAGCGGGGGCCCGCAATGAGCAGTTCTTC